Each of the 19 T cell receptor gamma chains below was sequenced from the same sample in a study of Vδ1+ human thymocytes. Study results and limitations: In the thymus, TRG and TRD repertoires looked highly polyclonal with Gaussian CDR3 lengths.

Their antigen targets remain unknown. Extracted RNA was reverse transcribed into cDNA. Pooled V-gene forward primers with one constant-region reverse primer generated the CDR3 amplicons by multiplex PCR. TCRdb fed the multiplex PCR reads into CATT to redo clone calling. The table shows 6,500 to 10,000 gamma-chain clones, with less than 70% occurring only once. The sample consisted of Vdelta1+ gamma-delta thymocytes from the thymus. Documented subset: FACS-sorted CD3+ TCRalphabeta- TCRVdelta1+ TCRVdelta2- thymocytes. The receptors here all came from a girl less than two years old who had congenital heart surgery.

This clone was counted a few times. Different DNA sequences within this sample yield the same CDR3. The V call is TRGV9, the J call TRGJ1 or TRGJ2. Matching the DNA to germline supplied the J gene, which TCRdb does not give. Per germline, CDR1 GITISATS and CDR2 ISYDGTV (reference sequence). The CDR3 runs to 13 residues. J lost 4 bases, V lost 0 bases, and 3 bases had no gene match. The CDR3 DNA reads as TGTGCCTTGTGGGAGGTGCGATATTATAAGAAACTCTTT. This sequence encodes CALWEVRYYKKLF.

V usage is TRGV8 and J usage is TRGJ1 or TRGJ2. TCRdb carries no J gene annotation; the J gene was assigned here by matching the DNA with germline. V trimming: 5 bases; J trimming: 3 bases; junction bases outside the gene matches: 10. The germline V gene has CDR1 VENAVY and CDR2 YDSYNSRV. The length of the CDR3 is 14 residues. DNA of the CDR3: TGTGCCACCTGGGTCTTGGCCGGTTATTATAAGAAACTCTTT. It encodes CATWVLAGYYKKLF.

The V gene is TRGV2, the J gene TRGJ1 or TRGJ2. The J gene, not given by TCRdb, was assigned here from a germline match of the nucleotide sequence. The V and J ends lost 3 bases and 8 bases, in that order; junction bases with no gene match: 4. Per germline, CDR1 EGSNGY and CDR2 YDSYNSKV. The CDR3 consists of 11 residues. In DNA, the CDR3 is TGTGCCACCTGGGACAGAAATAAGAAACTCTTT. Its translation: CATWDRNKKLF.

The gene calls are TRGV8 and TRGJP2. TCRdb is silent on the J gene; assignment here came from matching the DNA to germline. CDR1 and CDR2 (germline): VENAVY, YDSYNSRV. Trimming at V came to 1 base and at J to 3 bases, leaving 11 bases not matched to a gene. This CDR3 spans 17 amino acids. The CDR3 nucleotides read TGTGCCACCTGGGATAGAAGGGCCGATGGTAGTGATTGGATCAAGACGTTT. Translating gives CATWDRRADGSDWIKTF.

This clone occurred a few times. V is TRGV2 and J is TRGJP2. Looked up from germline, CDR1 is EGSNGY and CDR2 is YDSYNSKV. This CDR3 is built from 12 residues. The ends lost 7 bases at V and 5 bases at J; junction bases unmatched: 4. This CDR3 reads CATCLSDWIKTF. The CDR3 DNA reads TGTGCCACCTGTCTGAGTGATTGGATCAAGACGTTT.

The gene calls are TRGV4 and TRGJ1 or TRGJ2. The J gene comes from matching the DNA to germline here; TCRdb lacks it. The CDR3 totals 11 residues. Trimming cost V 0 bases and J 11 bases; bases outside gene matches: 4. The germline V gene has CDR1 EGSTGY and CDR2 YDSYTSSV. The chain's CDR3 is CATWDGRQKLF. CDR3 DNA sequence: TGTGCCACCTGGGATGGGCGACAGAAACTCTTT.

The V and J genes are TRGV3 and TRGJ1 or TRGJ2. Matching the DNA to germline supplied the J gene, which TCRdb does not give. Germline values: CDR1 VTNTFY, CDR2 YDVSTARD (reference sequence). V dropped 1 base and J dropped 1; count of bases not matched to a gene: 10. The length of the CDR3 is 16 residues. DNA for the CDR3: TGTGCCACCTGGGACAGCCCGGACCTTAATTATTATAAGAAACTCTTT. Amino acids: CATWDSPDLNYYKKLF.

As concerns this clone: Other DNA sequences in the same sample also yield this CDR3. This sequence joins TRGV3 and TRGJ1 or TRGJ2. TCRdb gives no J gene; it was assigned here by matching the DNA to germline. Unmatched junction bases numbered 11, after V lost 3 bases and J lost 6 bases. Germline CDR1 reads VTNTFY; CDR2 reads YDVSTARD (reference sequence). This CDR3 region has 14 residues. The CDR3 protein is CATWDLSGGYKKLF. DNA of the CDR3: TGTGCCACCTGGGACCTCTCAGGCGGTTATAAGAAACTCTTT.

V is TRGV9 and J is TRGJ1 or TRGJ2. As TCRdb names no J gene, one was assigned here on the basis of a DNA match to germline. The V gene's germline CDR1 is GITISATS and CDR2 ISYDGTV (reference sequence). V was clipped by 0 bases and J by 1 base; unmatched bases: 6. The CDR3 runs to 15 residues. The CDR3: CALWEVHPNYYKKLF. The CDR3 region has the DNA TGTGCCTTGTGGGAGGTGCACCCCAATTATTATAAGAAACTCTTT.

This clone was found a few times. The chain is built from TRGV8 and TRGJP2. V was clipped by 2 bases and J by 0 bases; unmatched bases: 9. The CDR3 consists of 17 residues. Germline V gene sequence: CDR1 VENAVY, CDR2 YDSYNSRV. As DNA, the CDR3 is TGTGCCACCTGGGATAACTCCTACAATAGTAGTGATTGGATCAAGACGTTT. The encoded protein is CATWDNSYNSSDWIKTF.

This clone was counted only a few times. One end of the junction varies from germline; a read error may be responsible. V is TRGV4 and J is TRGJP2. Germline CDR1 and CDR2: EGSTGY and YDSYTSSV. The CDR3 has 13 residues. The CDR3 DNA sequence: TGTGCCACCTGGGATCGTAGCGATTGGATCAAGACGTTT. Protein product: CATWDRSDWIKTF.

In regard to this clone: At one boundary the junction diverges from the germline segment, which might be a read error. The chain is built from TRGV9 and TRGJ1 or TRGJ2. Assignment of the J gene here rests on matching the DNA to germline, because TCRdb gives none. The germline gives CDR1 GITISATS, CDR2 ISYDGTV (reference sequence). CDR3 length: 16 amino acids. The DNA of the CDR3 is TGTGCCTGGTGGGAGCTTCCAACCCCGAATTATTATAAGAAACTCTTT. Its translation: CAWWELPTPNYYKKLF.

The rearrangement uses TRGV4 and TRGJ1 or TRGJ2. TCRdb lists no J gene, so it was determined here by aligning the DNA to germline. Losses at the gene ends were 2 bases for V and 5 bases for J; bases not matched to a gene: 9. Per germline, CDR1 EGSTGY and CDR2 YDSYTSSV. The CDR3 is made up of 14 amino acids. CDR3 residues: CATWDAGGDYKKLF. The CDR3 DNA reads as TGTGCCACCTGGGATGCGGGGGGGGATTATAAGAAACTCTTT.

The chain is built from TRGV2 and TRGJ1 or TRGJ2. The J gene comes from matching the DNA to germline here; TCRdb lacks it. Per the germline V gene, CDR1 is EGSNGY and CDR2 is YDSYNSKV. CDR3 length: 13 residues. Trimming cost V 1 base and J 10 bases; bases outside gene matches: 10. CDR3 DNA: TGTGCCACCTGGGACGGACCTAGAGTAAAGAAACTCTTT. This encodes CATWDGPRVKKLF.

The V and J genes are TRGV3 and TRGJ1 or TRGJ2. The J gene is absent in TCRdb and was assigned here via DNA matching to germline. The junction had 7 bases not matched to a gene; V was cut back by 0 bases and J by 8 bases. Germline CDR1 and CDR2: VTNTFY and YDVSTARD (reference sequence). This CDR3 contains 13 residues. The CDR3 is CATWDRRGDKKLF. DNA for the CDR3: TGTGCCACCTGGGACAGGCGGGGGGATAAGAAACTCTTT.

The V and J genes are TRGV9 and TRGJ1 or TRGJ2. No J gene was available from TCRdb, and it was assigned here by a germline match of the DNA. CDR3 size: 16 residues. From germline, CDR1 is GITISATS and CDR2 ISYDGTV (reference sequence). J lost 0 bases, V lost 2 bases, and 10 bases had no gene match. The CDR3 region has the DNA TGTGCCTTGTGGGAGGGGGATGATATGAATTATTATAAGAAACTCTTT. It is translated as CALWEGDDMNYYKKLF.

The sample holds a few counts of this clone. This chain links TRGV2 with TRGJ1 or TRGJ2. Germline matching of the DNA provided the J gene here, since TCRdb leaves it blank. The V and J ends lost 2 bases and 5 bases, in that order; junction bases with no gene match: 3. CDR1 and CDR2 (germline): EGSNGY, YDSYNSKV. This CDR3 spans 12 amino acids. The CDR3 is CATWDVHYKKLF. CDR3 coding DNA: TGTGCCACCTGGGACGTCCATTATAAGAAACTCTTT.

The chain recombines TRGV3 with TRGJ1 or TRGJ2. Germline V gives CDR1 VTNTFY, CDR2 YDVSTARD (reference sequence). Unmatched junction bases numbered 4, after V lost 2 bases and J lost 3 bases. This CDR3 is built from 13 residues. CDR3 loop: CATWDTPYYKKLF. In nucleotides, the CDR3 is TGTGCCACCTGGGACACTCCTTATTATAAGAAACTCTTT.

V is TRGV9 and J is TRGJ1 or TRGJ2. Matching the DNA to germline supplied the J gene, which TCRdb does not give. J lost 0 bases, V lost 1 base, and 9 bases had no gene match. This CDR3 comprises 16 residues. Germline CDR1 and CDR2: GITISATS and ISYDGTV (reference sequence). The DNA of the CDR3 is TGTGCCTTGTGGGAGGTTACTAATTCGAATTATTATAAGAAACTCTTT. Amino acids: CALWEVTNSNYYKKLF.